Below are 8 T cell receptor beta chains sequenced from a single sample in a study of T cell responses to AZD1222 COVID-19 vaccine. TCRdb's copy holds only in-frame clones and misses some; the assay was immunoSEQ multiplex PCR. The table includes around 78,000 clones, almost 90% detected once. The material sequenced was peripheral blood, taken 28 days after the second AZD1222 dose. All receptors come from an adult who received the AZD1222 COVID-19 vaccine.

CDR3 in DNA: TGTGCCAGTAGCGACGGACGGGGGTGGGGCACTGAAGCTTTCTTT. Protein sequence: CASSDGRGWGTEAFF. This sequence joins TRBV19 and TRBJ1-1, with a weak D call TRBD1 (5 bases). CDR3 length: 15 residues. Germline V gene lookup returns CDR1 LNHDA and CDR2 SQIVND (reference sequence). V was cut by 6 bases and J by 4 bases, with 18 bases left in between.

The V and J genes are TRBV3-1 (or the pseudogene TRBV3-2) and TRBJ1-1; the D is unclear. Germline CDR1 reads LGHDT; CDR2 reads YNNKEL (reference sequence). Trimming took 1 base from V and 0 from J, leaving 6 bases between them. CDR3 length equals 14 residues. DNA of the CDR3: TGTGCCAGCAGCCAAGTCGCGATGAACACTGAAGCTTTCTTT. Translation: CASSQVAMNTEAFF.

This clone was recorded once. The V and J genes are TRBV5-1 and TRBJ2-3, with 7 bases aligning to TRBD2. V trimming: 0 bases; J trimming: 0 bases; junction bases outside the gene matches: 4. Germline CDR1 is SGHRS and CDR2 is YFSETQ. The CDR3 is 16 residues long. The CDR3 loop reads CASSLGGTMSTDTQYF. As DNA, the CDR3 is TGCGCCAGCAGCTTGGGCGGGACTATGAGCACAGATACGCAGTATTTT.

This chain joins TRBV4-1 and TRBJ2-5; D is unclear. The V end was cut by 5 bases, the J end by 5 bases, with 15 bases between. This CDR3 spans 14 amino acids. The germline V gene encodes CDR1 MGHRA and CDR2 YSYEKL. In DNA, the CDR3 is TGCGCCAGCAGCGAGCAGGTCACCGTGGAGACCCAGTACTTC. Its protein is CASSEQVTVETQYF.

This rearrangement joins TRBV6-5 to TRBJ1-1; D is ambiguous. There are 11 residues in the CDR3. The V gene's germline CDR1 is MNHEY and CDR2 SVGAGI. Trimming left V 8 bases short and J 4 bases short, with 8 bases between. CDR3 sequence reads: CASWAGTEAFF. CDR3 sequence (DNA): TGTGCCAGCTGGGCAGGCACTGAAGCTTTCTTT.

This rearrangement joins TRBV6-5 to TRBJ1-2, with 7 bases lining up with TRBD1. The CDR3 runs to 12 residues. Germline CDR1 reads MNHEY; CDR2 reads SVGAGI. Germline trimming cut 11 bases from V and 6 bases from J; bases unmatched to any gene: 9. The CDR3 spells CAGLTGINGYTF. In nucleotides, the CDR3 is TGTGCCGGATTGACAGGGATCAATGGCTACACCTTC.

The rearrangement links TRBV6-2 or TRBV6-3 to TRBJ2-5; no clear D. Per the germline V gene, CDR1 is MNHEY and CDR2 is SVGEGT. This CDR3 is built from 12 residues. V was shortened by 0 bases and J by 9 bases, with 8 bases between the two germline ends. The CDR3 spells CASSYSMRPQYF. CDR3 DNA: TGTGCCAGCAGTTACTCGATGAGACCCCAGTACTTC.

V usage is TRBV28 and J usage is TRBJ1-2; D not resolved. The CDR3 totals 11 residues. The germline gives CDR1 MDHEN, CDR2 SYDVKM. V dropped 5 bases and J dropped 8 bases, with 9 bases sitting between them. CDR3: CASSLRRGYTF. The CDR3 DNA reads TGTGCCAGCAGTCTACGAAGGGGCTACACCTTC.